This TCR beta chain was identified in a study of blood T cell repertoires in COVID-19. As handled by the study authors: Amplifying reference gene primers gave estimates of nucleated cell counts. Produced via immunoSEQ multiplex PCR; TCRdb's table is partial and in-frame only. That table is the source of V, J and clone size, and D and trimming were worked out from the DNA. The sample carries 180,000 or so clones, around 87% recorded once. Sequenced material: peripheral blood. The receptor was derived from a man between 18 and 35 years old with acute or convalescent COVID-19.

CDR3 bases: TGTGCCTGGAGTGTCTGGGGTAGGGGAACCTACGAGCAGTACTTC. Translated, it gives CAWSVWGRGTYEQYF. The rearrangement links TRBV30 to TRBJ2-7; possible D gene TRBD1, 5 bases. Germline lookup yields CDR1 GTSNPN and CDR2 SVGIG (reference sequence). The length of the CDR3 is 15 residues. V was shortened by 0 bases and J by 2 bases, with 14 bases between the two germline ends. The whole variable domain, filled in from reference TRBV30 and TRBJ2-7, reads SQTIHQWPATLVQPVGSPLSLECTVEGTSNPNLYWYRQAAGRGLQLLFYSVGIGQISSEVPQNLSASRPQDRQFILSSKKLLLSDSGFYLCAWSVWGRGTYEQYFGPGTRLTVT.